These T cell receptor beta chains were read from a single sample in a study of OX40 agonist ivuxolimab in advanced cancers. The protocol was immunoSEQ multiplex PCR, while the TCRdb copy is restricted to in-frame clones and leaves out a portion. The profile shows just under 75,000 clones, 92% of them singletons. The specimen was CD4+ or CD8+ T cells sorted from blood, collected in a trial of the OX40 agonist ivuxolimab. The receptors stem from an adult with an advanced solid tumor such as melanoma, head and neck, liver or kidney cancer. Both conserved end residues are part of each CDR3. D genes are given only for firm matches. Size values are once, few and many counts, or a class for expanded clones, and some rows have none.

J: TRBJ1-6; D: -; length: 14; size: once; V: TRBV30; DNA: TGTGCCTGGACACCTGACTCCTATAATTCACCCCTCCACTTT; CDR3: CAWTPDSYNSPLHF
J: TRBJ2-7; D: -; length: 12; size: -; V: TRBV18; DNA: TGTGCCAGCTCATCGCCAGCCTACGAGCAGTACTTC; CDR3: CASSSPAYEQYF
J: TRBJ2-3; D: TRBD2; length: 21; size: -; V: TRBV19; DNA: TGTGCCAGTAGAAGCTCCGGGGGACTAGCGGGAGGGCCTCAGGGCACAGATACGCAGTATTTT; CDR3: CASRSSGGLAGGPQGTDTQYF
J: TRBJ2-7; D: TRBD1; length: 13; size: -; V: TRBV10-3; DNA: TGTGCCATCAGAACCGGGACAGGGGATAATCAGTACTTC; CDR3: CAIRTGTGDNQYF
J: TRBJ2-6; D: -; length: 16; size: -; V: TRBV5-1; DNA: TGCGCCAGCAGCCCGGACCCGGCCTCTGGGGCCAACGTCCTGACTTTC; CDR3: CASSPDPASGANVLTF
J: TRBJ2-3; D: -; length: 18; size: -; V: TRBV7-2; DNA: TGTGCCAGCAGCCCGCGCCCGGGGTCGCTGAGGGGTACAGATACGCAGTATTTT; CDR3: CASSPRPGSLRGTDTQYF
J: TRBJ2-7; D: -; length: 14; size: -; V: TRBV19; DNA: TGTGCCAGTAGTATGGGGACCGAAGACTACGAGCAGTACTTC; CDR3: CASSMGTEDYEQYF
J: TRBJ2-7; D: -; length: 15; size: once; V: TRBV7-8; DNA: TGTGCCAGCAGCTTAGCCGTGGCAGGAAGGTACGAGCAGTACTTC; CDR3: CASSLAVAGRYEQYF
J: TRBJ2-1; D: TRBD2; length: 17; size: -; V: TRBV12-5; DNA: TGTGCTAGTGGACCGACTTCCGGGACTAGCTCCTACAATGAGCAGTTCTTC; CDR3: CASGPTSGTSSYNEQFF
J: TRBJ1-5; D: -; length: 15; size: once; V: TRBV2; DNA: TGTGCCAGCAGTGAAGAACAGGGAAGCAATCAGCCCCAGCATTTT; CDR3: CASSEEQGSNQPQHF
J: TRBJ2-5; D: -; length: 14; size: -; V: TRBV5-1; DNA: TGCGCCAGCAGCTTGGCCGGGGCCCAAGAGACCCAGTACTTC; CDR3: CASSLAGAQETQYF
J: TRBJ2-3; D: TRBD2; length: 17; size: -; V: TRBV10-3; DNA: TGTGCCATCAGTGCAACTCGGACTAGCGGACTCACAGATACGCAGTATTTT; CDR3: CAISATRTSGLTDTQYF
J: TRBJ2-7; D: -; length: 14; size: -; V: TRBV18; DNA: TGTGCCAGCTCACCCCGGGGGCCCACCTACGAGCAGTACTTC; CDR3: CASSPRGPTYEQYF
J: TRBJ2-2; D: -; length: 16; size: -; V: TRBV9; DNA: TGTGCCAGCAGCGAGGGGTGGGGAAGAGACACCGGGGAGCTGTTTTTT; CDR3: CASSEGWGRDTGELFF
J: TRBJ1-4; D: -; length: 15; size: -; V: TRBV2; DNA: TGTGCCAGCAGGAGACAGGAGTCAACTAATGAAAAACTGTTTTTT; CDR3: CASRRQESTNEKLFF
J: TRBJ2-1; D: -; length: 16; size: -; V: TRBV9; DNA: TGTGCCAGCAGCGTAGATGGGGGACCCTCCTACAATGAGCAGTTCTTC; CDR3: CASSVDGGPSYNEQFF
J: TRBJ1-5; D: -; length: 13; size: -; V: TRBV27; DNA: TGTGCCAGCAGTTTAACTGGCAATCAGCCCCAGCATTTT; CDR3: CASSLTGNQPQHF
J: TRBJ2-6; D: -; length: 15; size: -; V: TRBV2; DNA: TGTGCCATCCGACAGTTCCGCTCTGGGGCCAACGTCCTGACTTTC; CDR3: CAIRQFRSGANVLTF
J: TRBJ2-2; D: TRBD2; length: 16; size: -; V: TRBV18; DNA: TGTGCCAGCTCACCTTTTAGCGGGAGCAATGGCGGGGAGCTGTTTTTT; CDR3: CASSPFSGSNGGELFF
J: TRBJ2-5; D: TRBD1; length: 12; size: once; V: TRBV10-2; DNA: TGCGCCAGCCGACAGGGCGGGGAGACCCAGTACTTC; CDR3: CASRQGGETQYF
J: TRBJ1-2; D: -; length: 14; size: -; V: TRBV10-3; DNA: TGTGCCATCACTAGGGACGATCCTAACTATGGCTACACCTTC; CDR3: CAITRDDPNYGYTF
J: TRBJ1-1; D: -; length: 14; size: -; V: TRBV9; DNA: TGTGCCAGCAGCTCTCGTGTCGGTAACACTGAAGCTTTCTTT; CDR3: CASSSRVGNTEAFF
J: TRBJ2-1; D: TRBD2; length: 18; size: -; V: TRBV14; DNA: TGTGCCAGCAGCTTCCGAAAGACTAGCGGAGCCTCCTACAATGAGCAGTTCTTC; CDR3: CASSFRKTSGASYNEQFF
J: TRBJ2-5; D: TRBD2; length: 16; size: -; V: TRBV5-5; DNA: TGTGCCAGCAGCCTTCGGACTAGCGGGAGTCGAGTGACCCAGTACTTC; CDR3: CASSLRTSGSRVTQYF
J: TRBJ2-3; D: TRBD1; length: 17; size: -; V: TRBV5-1; DNA: TGCGCCAGCACCCAAAGGGGCACGGACAGGGGAACAGATACGCAGTATTTT; CDR3: CASTQRGTDRGTDTQYF
J: TRBJ1-3; D: TRBD1; length: 17; size: -; V: TRBV18; DNA: TGTGCCAGCTCACCAGAAGTCGGGACAGGGGCTGGAAACACCATATATTTT; CDR3: CASSPEVGTGAGNTIYF
J: TRBJ2-3; D: -; length: 15; size: -; V: TRBV7-2; DNA: TGTGCCAGCAGCTTTGGGACACCGGACACAGATACGCAGTATTTT; CDR3: CASSFGTPDTDTQYF
J: TRBJ1-1; D: TRBD1; length: 15; size: -; V: TRBV2; DNA: TGTGCCAGCAGTGGGGAAGGGACAGGGGGCACCGAAGCTTTCTTT; CDR3: CASSGEGTGGTEAFF
J: TRBJ2-5; D: TRBD2; length: 15; size: -; V: TRBV7-2; DNA: TGTGCCAGCAGCTTTCAGGAGACTAGCTCAGGAGGCCAGTACTTC; CDR3: CASSFQETSSGGQYF
J: TRBJ2-5; D: TRBD1; length: 15; size: -; V: TRBV5-1; DNA: TGCGCCAGCAGCAGGGGGACAGGGGCACAAGAGACCCAGTACTTC; CDR3: CASSRGTGAQETQYF
J: TRBJ2-7; D: TRBD2; length: 15; size: -; V: TRBV5-4; DNA: TGTGCCAGCAGCTTTGGACTAGCGGAGATCTACGAGCAGTACTTC; CDR3: CASSFGLAEIYEQYF
J: TRBJ1-4; D: -; length: 13; size: -; V: TRBV7-2; DNA: TGTGCCAGCACCATTGGGGGTTTTGAAAAACTGTTTTTT; CDR3: CASTIGGFEKLFF
J: TRBJ1-4; D: TRBD1; length: 15; size: once; V: TRBV2; DNA: TGTGCCAGCGGCGCTCTCCGGGACAGTTCCGGGCGGCTGTTTTTT; CDR3: CASGALRDSSGRLFF
J: TRBJ2-7; D: -; length: 13; size: -; V: TRBV6-9; DNA: TGTGCCAGCGCTCGCGGGACCGACTACGAGCAGTACTTC; CDR3: CASARGTDYEQYF
J: TRBJ2-5; D: TRBD1; length: 13; size: -; V: TRBV19; DNA: TGTGCCAGTAGACGACAGGGGTGGGAGACCCAGTACTTC; CDR3: CASRRQGWETQYF
J: TRBJ2-5; D: TRBD1; length: 16; size: -; V: TRBV5-1; DNA: TGCGCCAGCAGCCCTGGGGGACAGGGGGCCTTAGAGACCCAGTACTTC; CDR3: CASSPGGQGALETQYF
J: TRBJ1-3; D: TRBD1; length: 14; size: -; V: TRBV7-9; DNA: TGTGCCAGCAGCTCCGCGGGACAGAGACACACCATATATTTT; CDR3: CASSSAGQRHTIYF
J: TRBJ2-7; D: -; length: 13; size: -; V: TRBV10-3; DNA: TGTGCCATCAGTGAGCCACCTCGGGGAATGGAGTACTTC; CDR3: CAISEPPRGMEYF
J: TRBJ1-1; D: -; length: 16; size: -; V: TRBV7-9; DNA: TGTGCCAGCAGCCCGAATGAAGGGGTTGGGAACACTGAAGCTTTCTTT; CDR3: CASSPNEGVGNTEAFF
J: TRBJ2-5; D: -; length: 13; size: -; V: TRBV27; DNA: TGTGCCAGCAGTTCAAACCTTGGTCAGACCCAGTACTTC; CDR3: CASSSNLGQTQYF
J: TRBJ2-7; D: TRBD2; length: 18; size: -; V: TRBV7-2; DNA: TGTGCCAGCAGTATTAAGCGCGGGGGAGGCGACACCTTCTACGAGCAGTACTTC; CDR3: CASSIKRGGGDTFYEQYF
J: TRBJ2-3; D: -; length: 13; size: -; V: TRBV11-2; DNA: TGTGCCAGCAGATCGACTATCACAGATACGCAGTATTTT; CDR3: CASRSTITDTQYF
J: TRBJ2-3; D: TRBD2; length: 16; size: -; V: TRBV5-4; DNA: TGTGCCAGCAGCTTACTAGCGGGAGGGAGCACAGATACGCAGTATTTT; CDR3: CASSLLAGGSTDTQYF
J: TRBJ2-5; D: TRBD2; length: 15; size: -; V: TRBV11-2; DNA: TGTGCCAGCAGCTCAGGGACTAGTGTCGGACAGACCCAGTACTTC; CDR3: CASSSGTSVGQTQYF
J: TRBJ2-1; D: TRBD2; length: 16; size: -; V: TRBV11-2; DNA: TGTGCCAGCAGCTTAGCCACTAGCGGTTACTACAATGAGCAGTTCTTC; CDR3: CASSLATSGYYNEQFF
J: TRBJ1-1; D: -; length: 13; size: -; V: TRBV10-2; DNA: TGCGCCAGCAATAAACAGGGGAACACTGAAGCTTTCTTT; CDR3: CASNKQGNTEAFF
J: TRBJ2-1; D: TRBD2; length: 16; size: -; V: TRBV4-1; DNA: TGCGCCAGCAGCCAAGGGAGGACTAGCGGGAGGCATGAGCAGTTCTTC; CDR3: CASSQGRTSGRHEQFF
J: TRBJ1-2; D: -; length: 12; size: -; V: TRBV29-1; DNA: TGCAGCGTTGACAGGCTGACGCGGGGCTACACCTTC; CDR3: CSVDRLTRGYTF
J: TRBJ2-3; D: -; length: 13; size: -; V: TRBV14; DNA: TGTGCCAGCAGCCAAGACGCGTTACATACGCAGTATTTT; CDR3: CASSQDALHTQYF
J: TRBJ1-3; D: -; length: 14; size: -; V: TRBV6-1; DNA: TGTGCCAGCAAGGACCAGCACTCTGGAAACACCATATATTTT; CDR3: CASKDQHSGNTIYF
J: TRBJ1-4; D: -; length: 14; size: -; V: TRBV15; DNA: TGTGCCACCAGCAGAGATCTGGGGGAGGAAAAACTGTTTTTT; CDR3: CATSRDLGEEKLFF
J: TRBJ2-7; D: TRBD1; length: 16; size: -; V: TRBV6-6; DNA: TGTGCCAGCAGTTACAGACGACAGGGGAACGAGAACGAGCAGTACTTC; CDR3: CASSYRRQGNENEQYF
J: TRBJ2-2; D: TRBD1; length: 15; size: -; V: TRBV7-8; DNA: TGTGCCAGCAGCTTGACAGGGACGAACACCGGGGAGCTGTTTTTT; CDR3: CASSLTGTNTGELFF
J: TRBJ2-7; D: -; length: 15; size: -; V: TRBV28; DNA: TGTGCCAGCCCGCCTGGGAGGGGGCGTGATAACGAGCAGTACTTC; CDR3: CASPPGRGRDNEQYF
J: TRBJ2-7; D: TRBD2; length: 14; size: -; V: TRBV7-6; DNA: TGTGCCAGCAGCTTAGGACTAGCGGGATCTGAGCAGTACTTC; CDR3: CASSLGLAGSEQYF
J: TRBJ1-2; D: -; length: 17; size: -; V: TRBV11-3; DNA: TGTGCCAGCAGCTTATCAGGGCTTGGGGGATCTAACTATGGCTACACCTTC; CDR3: CASSLSGLGGSNYGYTF
J: TRBJ1-2; D: TRBD1; length: 13; size: -; V: TRBV29-1; DNA: TGCAGCGGCGCCGGGACAGGGGGTTATGGCTACACCTTC; CDR3: CSGAGTGGYGYTF
J: TRBJ1-2; D: -; length: 14; size: -; V: TRBV11-3; DNA: TGTGCCAGCAGCTTAGGCGCAGAGACCTATGGCTACACCTTC; CDR3: CASSLGAETYGYTF
J: TRBJ2-2; D: TRBD1; length: 15; size: -; V: TRBV6-5; DNA: TGTGCCAGCAAACCGGGACAGGGGAGCACCGGGGAGCTGTTTTTT; CDR3: CASKPGQGSTGELFF
J: TRBJ1-2; D: -; length: 15; size: -; V: TRBV27; DNA: TGTGCCAGCAGTTTACGGCGAAACAATAACTATGGCTACACCTTC; CDR3: CASSLRRNNNYGYTF